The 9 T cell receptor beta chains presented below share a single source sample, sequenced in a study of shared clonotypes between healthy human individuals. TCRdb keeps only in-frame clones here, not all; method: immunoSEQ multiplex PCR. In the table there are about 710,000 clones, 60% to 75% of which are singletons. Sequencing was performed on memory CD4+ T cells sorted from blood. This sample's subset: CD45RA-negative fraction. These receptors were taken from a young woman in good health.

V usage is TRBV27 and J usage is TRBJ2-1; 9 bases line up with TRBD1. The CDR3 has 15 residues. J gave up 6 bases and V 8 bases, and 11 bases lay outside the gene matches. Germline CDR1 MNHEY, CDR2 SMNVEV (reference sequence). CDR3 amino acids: CASGRDRDIFNEQFF. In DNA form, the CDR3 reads TGTGCCAGCGGCCGGGACAGGGATATTTTCAATGAGCAGTTCTTC.

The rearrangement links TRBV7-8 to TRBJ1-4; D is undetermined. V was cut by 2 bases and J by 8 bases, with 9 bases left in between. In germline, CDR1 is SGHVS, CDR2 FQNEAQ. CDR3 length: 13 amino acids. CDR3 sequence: CASSLRQREKLFF. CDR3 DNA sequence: TGTGCCAGCAGCTTACGCCAGAGGGAAAAACTGTTTTTT.

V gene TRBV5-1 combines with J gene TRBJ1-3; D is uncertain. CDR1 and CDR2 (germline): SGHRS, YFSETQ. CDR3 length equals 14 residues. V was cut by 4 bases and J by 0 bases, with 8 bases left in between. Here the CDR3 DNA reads TGCGCCAGCAGCCCGGCGACCTCTGGAAACACCATATATTTT. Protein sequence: CASSPATSGNTIYF. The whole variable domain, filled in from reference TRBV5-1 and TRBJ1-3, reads KAGVTQTPRYLIKTRGQQVTLSCSPISGHRSVSWYQQTPGQGLQFLFEYFSETQRNKGNFPGRFSGRQFSNSRSEMNVSTLELGDSALYLCASSPATSGNTIYFGEGSWLTVV.

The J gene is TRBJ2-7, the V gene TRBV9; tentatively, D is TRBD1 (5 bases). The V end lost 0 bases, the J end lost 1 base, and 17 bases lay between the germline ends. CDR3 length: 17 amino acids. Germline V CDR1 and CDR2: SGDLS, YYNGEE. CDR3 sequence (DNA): TGTGCCAGCAGCGTAGGGAAAAGGGTGGACACGTCCTACGAGCAGTACTTC. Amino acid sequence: CASSVGKRVDTSYEQYF.

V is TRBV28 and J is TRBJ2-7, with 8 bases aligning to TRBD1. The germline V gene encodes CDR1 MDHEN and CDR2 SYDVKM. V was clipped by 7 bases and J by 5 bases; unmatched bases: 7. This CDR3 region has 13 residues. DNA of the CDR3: TGTGCCAGCACCAACAGGGGGAGGCACGAGCAGTACTTC. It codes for CASTNRGRHEQYF.

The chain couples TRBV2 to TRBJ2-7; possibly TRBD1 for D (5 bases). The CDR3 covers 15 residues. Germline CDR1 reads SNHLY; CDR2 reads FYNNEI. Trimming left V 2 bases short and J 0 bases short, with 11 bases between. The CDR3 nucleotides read TGTGCCAGCAGTGAACTGGTAGGGGCCTCCTACGAGCAGTACTTC. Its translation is CASSELVGASYEQYF.

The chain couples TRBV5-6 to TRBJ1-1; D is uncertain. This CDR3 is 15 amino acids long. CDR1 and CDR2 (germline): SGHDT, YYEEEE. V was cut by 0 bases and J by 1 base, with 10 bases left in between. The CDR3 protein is CASSLANRGNTEAFF. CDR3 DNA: TGTGCCAGCAGCTTGGCCAATCGCGGGAACACTGAAGCTTTCTTT.

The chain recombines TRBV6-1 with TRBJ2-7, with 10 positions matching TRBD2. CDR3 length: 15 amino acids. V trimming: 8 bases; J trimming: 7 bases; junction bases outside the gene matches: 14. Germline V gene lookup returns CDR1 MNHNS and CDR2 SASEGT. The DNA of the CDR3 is TGTGCCAGCGTTTCTAGCGGGAGTTTAGGTAAAGAGCAGTACTTC. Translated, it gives CASVSSGSLGKEQYF.

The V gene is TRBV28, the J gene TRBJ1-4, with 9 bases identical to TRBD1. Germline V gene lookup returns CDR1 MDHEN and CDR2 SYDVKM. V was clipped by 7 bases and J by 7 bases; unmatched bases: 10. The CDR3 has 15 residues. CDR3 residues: CASNAPGTGIEKLFF. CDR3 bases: TGTGCCAGCAACGCCCCGGGGACAGGGATTGAAAAACTGTTTTTT.